This note documents a single T cell receptor (beta chain) sequence. Its antigen is currently unknown. An end of the junction differs from the germline gene, which may be a read error. A sample of blood taken at first hyperthyroidism diagnosis preceded any ophthalmopathy symptoms. Over 9 ml of fresh peripheral blood supplied the PBMCs. This CDR3 is 21 amino acids long. Germline CDR1 LGHDT, CDR2 YNNKEL (reference sequence). This entry belongs to a study of T cells in Graves' hyperthyroidism and ophthalmopathy. Study information: Peripheral blood was drawn at first diagnosis, prior to all treatment.

Whole-study results and caveats: By a 13 V-J model, ophthalmopathy was set apart from stable hyperthyroidism.

RNA transcripts provided the source from which TCR beta CDR3 regions were amplified. RT-PCR in the first round (using the HTBI primer set) targeted the TCR CDR3. TCRdb reprocessed the multiplex PCR reads with MiXCR, giving one entry per CDR3 protein. The sample includes about 360,000 distinct CDR3 sequences, 15% to 17% of them seen just once. The chain has TRBV3-1 and TRBJ2-3; 10 bases are a match to TRBD2. Specimen: blood. This TCR was recovered from a woman younger than 30 with Graves' hyperthyroidism that later progressed to Graves' ophthalmopathy. The CDR3 DNA follows: TGTGCCAGCAACCAAGATCTGCCTTTAGCGGGAGGAAGCGTTGGCACAGATACGCAGTATTTT. Its protein is CASNQDLPLAGGSVGTDTQYF.